Listed here is a single TCR beta chain. The target antigen is unknown. Assay: immunoSEQ multiplex PCR; the TCRdb copy retains only in-frame clones and omits some. The sample consists of roughly 27,000 clones, roughly nine tenths of them appearing once. Per germline, CDR1 LNHDA and CDR2 SQIVND (reference sequence). This CDR3 region has 13 residues. J was trimmed by 6 bases and V by 9 bases; bases with no gene match: 8. The sample comes from a study of T cells in narcolepsy. Whole-study context: Patients with NT1 or NT2 and healthy control donors were enrolled. The study, taken as a whole, reports: Same-patient CSF and blood CD4+ T cell clonotypes included HCRT-specific and TRIB2-specific autoreactive ones.

Sequenced input: CD45RA- memory CD4+ T cells from PBMCs. The rearrangement joins TRBV19 to TRBJ2-1, with 7 bases that match TRBD2. This TCR came from a human donor with narcolepsy. CDR3 sequence (DNA): TGTGCCAGCCGGGACTATATCCGCAATGAGCAGTTCTTC. It translates to CASRDYIRNEQFF. Drawing the rest from reference TRBV19 and TRBJ2-1, the complete variable domain is DGGITQSPKYLFRKEGQNVTLSCEQNLNHDAMYWYRQDPGQGLRLIYYSQIVNDFQKGDIAEGYSVSREKKESFPLTVTSAQKNPTAFYLCASRDYIRNEQFFGPGTRLTVL.